Following are 19 T cell receptor beta chains from one sample sequenced in a study of T cell responses to AZD1222 COVID-19 vaccine. Clones were sequenced by immunoSEQ multiplex PCR, and TCRdb holds only the in-frame ones, with some missing. The data contain 150,000 to 200,000 clones, around 91% of them singletons. The input for sequencing was peripheral blood, taken 28 days after the second AZD1222 dose. The origin of the receptors is an adult who received the AZD1222 COVID-19 vaccine.

V is TRBV2 and J is TRBJ2-7, with D tentatively TRBD2 (6 bases). CDR3 length equals 13 residues. V lost 5 bases and J 3 bases, leaving 11 bases between the germline ends. CDR1 is SNHLY and CDR2 is FYNNEI in the germline V gene. The CDR3 protein is CASSSGAYYEQYF. The CDR3 DNA is TGTGCCAGCAGTTCGGGAGCCTACTACGAGCAGTACTTC.

The CDR3 DNA reads as TGTGCCTGGACCAGGGGGCGGACCGGGGAGCTGTTTTTT. Its protein product is CAWTRGRTGELFF. The rearrangement uses TRBV30 and TRBJ2-2; 8 bases fit TRBD1. The germline gives CDR1 GTSNPN, CDR2 SVGIG (reference sequence). With 4 bases clipped from V and 5 bases from J, the junction kept 3 bases outside the gene matches. The CDR3 sequence is 13 residues long.

The DNA of the CDR3 is TGTGCCAGCAGCCCGACTTCTCGCGGGCGGGGGCAGTACTTC. This codes for CASSPTSRGRGQYF. The chain employs TRBV3-1 (or the pseudogene TRBV3-2) and TRBJ2-7; D possibly corresponds to TRBD2 (6 bases). The length of the CDR3 is 14 residues. Germline-derived CDR1 and CDR2 are LGHDT and YNNKEL (reference sequence). V lost 4 bases, J lost 9 bases, and 19 bases lay in between.

This rearrangement joins TRBV29-1 to TRBJ1-4, with D possibly matching TRBD1 (5 bases). CDR1 SQVTM and CDR2 ANQGSEA come from the germline V gene. The CDR3 loop spans 15 amino acids. Trimming shortened V by 5 bases and J by 3 bases, and 16 bases separated the two germline ends. This CDR3 reads CSVSLSLGANEKLFF. The CDR3 DNA reads as TGCAGCGTTTCTCTGTCCCTGGGGGCTAATGAAAAACTGTTTTTT.

The V gene is TRBV5-6, the J gene TRBJ1-1; D is unresolved. The CDR3 extends over 12 amino acids. Germline V gives CDR1 SGHDT, CDR2 YYEEEE. Trimming shortened V by 3 bases and J by 4 bases, and 7 bases separated the two germline ends. CDR3 coding DNA: TGTGCCAGCAGCTCCCTCGTCACTGAAGCTTTCTTT. This codes for CASSSLVTEAFF. The whole variable domain, remainder taken from reference TRBV5-6 and TRBJ1-1, is DAGVTQSPTHLIKTRGQQVTLRCSPKSGHDTVSWYQQALGQGPQFIFQYYEEEERQRGNFPDRFSGHQFPNYSSELNVNALLLGDSALYLCASSSLVTEAFFGQGTRLTVV.

The chain carries TRBV4-3 and TRBJ2-7, with 11 nucleotides matching TRBD2. The ends lost 3 bases at V and 3 bases at J; junction bases unmatched: 4. The CDR3 is made up of 15 amino acids. Germline-derived CDR1 and CDR2 are LGHNA and YSLEER. The CDR3 reads CASSQGLADDYEQYF. The CDR3 bases are TGCGCCAGCAGCCAGGGACTAGCGGACGACTACGAGCAGTACTTC.

The chain recombines TRBV21-1 with TRBJ2-1; TRBD2 is taken as the D call from the table, unchecked against the DNA. TRBV21-1 counts as a pseudogene. CDR3 size: 16 residues. The CDR3 DNA reads as TGTGCCAGCAGCAAAGGGACGGGAGGGCCCTACAATGAGCAGTTCTTC. It codes for CASSKGTGGPYNEQFF.

The rearrangement uses TRBV6-5 and TRBJ2-2, with 9 bases identical to TRBD1. The CDR3 contains 14 residues. CDR1 and CDR2 (germline): MNHEY, SVGAGI. The J segment lost 6 bases and the V segment lost 6 bases, leaving 5 bases of the junction unmatched. CDR3 loop: CASRKDRGPGELFF. The CDR3 DNA reads as TGTGCCAGCAGAAAGGACAGGGGCCCCGGGGAGCTGTTTTTT.

The rearrangement uses TRBV28 and TRBJ1-2; 10 bases agree with TRBD1. V gave up 5 bases and J gave up 5 bases; unmatched junction bases: 11. The V gene's germline CDR1 is MDHEN and CDR2 SYDVKM. The length of the CDR3 is 16 residues. CDR3: CASSTTTGGGIYGYTF. CDR3 DNA: TGTGCCAGCAGTACCACGACAGGGGGCGGAATATATGGCTACACCTTC.

The V and J genes are TRBV2 and TRBJ2-7, with a possible D match to TRBD2 (5 bases). The germline CDR1 and CDR2 sequences are SNHLY and FYNNEI. With 7 bases removed from V and 2 bases from J, the gap between germline ends came to 12 bases. The CDR3 runs to 13 residues. The chain's CDR3 is CASKNGVAYEQYF. CDR3 bases: TGTGCCAGCAAGAACGGGGTAGCCTACGAGCAGTACTTC. Full variable domain (rest looked up from reference TRBV2 and TRBJ2-7): EPEVTQTPSHQVTQMGQEVILRCVPISNHLYFYWYRQILGQKVEFLVSFYNNEISEKSEIFDDQFSVERPDGSNFTLKIRSTKLEDSAMYFCASKNGVAYEQYFGPGTRLTVT.

The V gene is TRBV5-1, the J gene TRBJ2-7; TRBD1 aligns across 8 bases. The CDR3 runs 14 residues. CDR1 SGHRS and CDR2 YFSETQ come from the germline V gene. Trimming removed 5 bases from V and 2 bases from J; junction bases left unmatched: 6. The CDR3: CASRQGQETYEQYF. DNA for the CDR3: TGCGCCAGCAGGCAGGGACAGGAGACCTACGAGCAGTACTTC. Combining the CDR3 with reference TRBV5-1 and TRBJ2-7 gives the whole variable domain KAGVTQTPRYLIKTRGQQVTLSCSPISGHRSVSWYQQTPGQGLQFLFEYFSETQRNKGNFPGRFSGRQFSNSRSEMNVSTLELGDSALYLCASRQGQETYEQYFGPGTRLTVT.

The chain joins TRBV19 to TRBJ1-3; no reliable D call. V dropped 5 bases and J dropped 8 bases, with 19 bases sitting between them. The CDR3 totals 15 residues. Germline lookup yields CDR1 LNHDA and CDR2 SQIVND (reference sequence). For the CDR3, the DNA is TGTGCCAGTAGTCCAACCAAGCCAGGTTGGGACACCATATATTTT. Translation gives CASSPTKPGWDTIYF.

The chain couples TRBV5-4 to TRBJ1-6, with a tentative D call TRBD1 (5 bases). The CDR3 is 13 amino acids. CDR1 SGHNT and CDR2 YYREEE come from the germline V gene (reference sequence). Trimming pared 2 bases from V and 7 bases from J, leaving 7 bases between. Written as DNA, the CDR3 is TGTGCCAGCAGCTTTCCAGGGAATTCACCCCTCCACTTT. Its protein is CASSFPGNSPLHF.

The V call is TRBV5-8, the J call TRBJ1-5, with 7 bases aligning to TRBD1. Germline V gene sequence: CDR1 SGHTS, CDR2 YDEGEE. The CDR3 consists of 16 residues. V gave up 4 bases and J gave up 4 bases; unmatched junction bases: 11. CDR3: CASSPTKGQRNQPQHF. In DNA form, the CDR3 reads TGTGCCAGCAGCCCAACAAAGGGACAGAGAAATCAGCCCCAGCATTTT.

This sequence joins TRBV19 and TRBJ2-2, with 8 bases fitting TRBD1. CDR3 length equals 16 residues. CDR1 is LNHDA and CDR2 is SQIVND in the germline V gene (reference sequence). V shed 8 bases, J shed 2 bases, and the junction held 10 bases outside the gene matches. CDR3 amino acids: CASGGSGQANTGELFF. The CDR3 DNA follows: TGTGCCAGTGGCGGCTCGGGACAGGCTAACACCGGGGAGCTGTTTTTT.

This rearrangement joins TRBV7-9 to TRBJ2-4, with D perhaps TRBD1 or TRBD2 (5 bases each). V was clipped by 5 bases and J by 7 bases, with 30 bases between them. The CDR3 consists of 19 residues. CDR1 and CDR2 (germline): SEHNR, FQNEAQ (reference sequence). The DNA for the CDR3 is TGTGCCAGCAGCGGAATACTCGGGATGGTGGGGCGGGTCGGGAACATTCAGTACTTC. Residues: CASSGILGMVGRVGNIQYF.

In DNA form, the CDR3 reads TGTGCCAGCAGCACGGACAGGATGAACACTGAAGCTTTCTTT. Translation: CASSTDRMNTEAFF. The V call is TRBV6-5, the J call TRBJ1-1; 7 positions agree with TRBD1. The CDR3 length is 14 residues. The trim removed 6 bases at V and 0 bases at J, leaving 4 bases unmatched. Per germline, CDR1 MNHEY and CDR2 SVGAGI.

This chain uses TRBV5-1 with TRBJ2-5; TRBD2 agrees at 7 bases. Germline V gene sequence: CDR1 SGHRS, CDR2 YFSETQ. With V trimmed by 4 bases and J by 4 bases, 7 bases remained unmatched. The CDR3 sequence is 14 residues long. The CDR3: CASSPRDYRETQYF. The DNA for the CDR3 is TGCGCCAGCAGCCCCCGGGACTATCGAGAGACCCAGTACTTC.

The chain uses TRBV18 and TRBJ1-4, with unresolved D. This CDR3 is 16 amino acids long. V shed 3 bases and J shed 4 bases, with 15 bases lying between them. CDR1 KGHSH and CDR2 LQKENI come from the germline V gene. The CDR3 DNA follows: TGTGCCAGCTCACCGCGAGCCCAAAACAGTAATGAAAAACTGTTTTTT. Protein product: CASSPRAQNSNEKLFF.